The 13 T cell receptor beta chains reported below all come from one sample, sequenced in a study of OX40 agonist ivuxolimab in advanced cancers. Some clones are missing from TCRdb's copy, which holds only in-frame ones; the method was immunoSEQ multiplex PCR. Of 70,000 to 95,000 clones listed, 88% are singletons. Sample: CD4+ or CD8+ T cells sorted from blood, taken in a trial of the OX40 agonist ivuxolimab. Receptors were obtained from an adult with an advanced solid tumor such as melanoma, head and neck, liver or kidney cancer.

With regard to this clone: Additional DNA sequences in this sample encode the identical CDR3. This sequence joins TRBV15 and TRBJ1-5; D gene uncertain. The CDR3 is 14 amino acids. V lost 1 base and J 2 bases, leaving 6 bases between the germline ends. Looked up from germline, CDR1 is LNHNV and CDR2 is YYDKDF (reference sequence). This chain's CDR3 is CATSRGQGNQPQHF. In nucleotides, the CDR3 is TGTGCCACCAGCAGAGGGCAGGGCAATCAGCCCCAGCATTTT.

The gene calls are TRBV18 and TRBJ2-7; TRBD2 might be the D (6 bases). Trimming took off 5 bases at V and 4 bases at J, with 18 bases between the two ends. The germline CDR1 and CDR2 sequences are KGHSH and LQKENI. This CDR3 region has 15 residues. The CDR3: CASSTVAGRLYEQYF. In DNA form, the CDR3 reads TGTGCCAGCTCAACAGTGGCTGGGAGGCTTTACGAGCAGTACTTC. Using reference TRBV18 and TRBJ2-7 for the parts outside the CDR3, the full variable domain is NAGVMQNPRHLVRRRGQEARLRCSPMKGHSHVYWYRQLPEEGLKFMVYLQKENIIDESGMPKERFSAEFPKEGPSILRIQQVVRGDSAAYFCASSTVAGRLYEQYFGPGTRLTVT.

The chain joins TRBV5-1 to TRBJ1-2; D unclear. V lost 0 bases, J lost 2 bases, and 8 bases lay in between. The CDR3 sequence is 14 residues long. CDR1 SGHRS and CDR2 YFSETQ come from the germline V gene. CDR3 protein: CASSLGGSNYGYTF. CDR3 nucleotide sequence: TGCGCCAGCAGCTTGGGAGGGTCAAACTATGGCTACACCTTC.

The CDR3 loop is CASSSGPQGNNEKLFF. The CDR3 DNA reads as TGCGCCAGCAGCTCGGGACCACAGGGAAATAATGAAAAACTGTTTTTT. The V gene is TRBV5-1, the J gene TRBJ1-4; the D gene is possibly TRBD1 (6 bases). From germline, CDR1 is SGHRS and CDR2 YFSETQ. Trimming left V 3 bases short and J 4 bases short, with 16 bases between. The CDR3 runs to 16 residues.

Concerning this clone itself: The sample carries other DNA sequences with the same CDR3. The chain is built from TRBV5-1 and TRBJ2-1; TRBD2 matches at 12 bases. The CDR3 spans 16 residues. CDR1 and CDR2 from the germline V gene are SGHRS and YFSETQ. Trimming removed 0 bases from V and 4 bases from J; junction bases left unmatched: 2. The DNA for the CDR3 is TGCGCCAGCAGCTTGGGACTAGCGGGGGCATACAATGAGCAGTTCTTC. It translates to CASSLGLAGAYNEQFF.

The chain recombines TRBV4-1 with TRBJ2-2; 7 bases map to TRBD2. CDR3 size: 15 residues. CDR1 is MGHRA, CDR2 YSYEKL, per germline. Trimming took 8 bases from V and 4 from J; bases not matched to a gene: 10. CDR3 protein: CASGSLGGGTGELFF. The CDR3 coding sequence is TGCGCCAGCGGATCCCTGGGGGGGGGCACCGGGGAGCTGTTTTTT.

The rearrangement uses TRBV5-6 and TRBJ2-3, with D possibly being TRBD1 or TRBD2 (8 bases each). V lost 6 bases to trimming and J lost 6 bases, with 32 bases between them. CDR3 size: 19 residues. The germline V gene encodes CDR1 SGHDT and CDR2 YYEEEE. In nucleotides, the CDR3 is TGTGCCAGCACCCGGCGTTTTGTCGGGGGGGGACAGGTGTATGATACGCAGTATTTT. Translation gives CASTRRFVGGGQVYDTQYF.

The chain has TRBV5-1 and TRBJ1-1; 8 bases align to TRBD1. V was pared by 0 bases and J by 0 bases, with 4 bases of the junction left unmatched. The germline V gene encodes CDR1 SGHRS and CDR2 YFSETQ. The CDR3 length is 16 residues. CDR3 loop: CASSLGAGGMNTEAFF. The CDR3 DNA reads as TGCGCCAGCAGCTTGGGGGCAGGGGGCATGAACACTGAAGCTTTCTTT.

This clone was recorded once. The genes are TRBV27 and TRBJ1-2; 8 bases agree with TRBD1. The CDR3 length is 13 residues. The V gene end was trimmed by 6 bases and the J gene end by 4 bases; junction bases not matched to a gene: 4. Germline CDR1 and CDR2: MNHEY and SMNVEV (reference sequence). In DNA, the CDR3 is TGTGCCAGCAGACCGACAGGGGCCTATGGCTACACCTTC. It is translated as CASRPTGAYGYTF.

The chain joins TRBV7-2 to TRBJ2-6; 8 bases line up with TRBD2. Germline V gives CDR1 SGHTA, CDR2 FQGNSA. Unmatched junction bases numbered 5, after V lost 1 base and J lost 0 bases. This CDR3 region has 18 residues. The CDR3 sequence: CASSLVLAGFSGANVLTF. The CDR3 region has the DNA TGTGCCAGCAGCTTAGTCCTAGCGGGTTTCTCTGGGGCCAACGTCCTGACTTTC.

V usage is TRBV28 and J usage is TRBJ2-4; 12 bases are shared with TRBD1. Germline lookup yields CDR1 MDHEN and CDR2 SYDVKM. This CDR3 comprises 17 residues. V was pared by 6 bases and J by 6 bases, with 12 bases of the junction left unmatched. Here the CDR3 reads CASSPPPGTGGLNIQYF. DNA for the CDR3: TGTGCCAGCAGCCCGCCCCCCGGGACAGGGGGCCTAAACATTCAGTACTTC.

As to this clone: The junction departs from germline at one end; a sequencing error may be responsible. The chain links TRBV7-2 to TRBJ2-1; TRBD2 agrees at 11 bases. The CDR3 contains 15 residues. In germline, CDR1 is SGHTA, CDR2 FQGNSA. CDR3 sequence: CASSLRTQTSGTEIF. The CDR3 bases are TGTGCCAGCAGCCTCCGGACCCAGACTAGCGGGACGGAAATCTTC.

CDR3 in amino acids: CASSSRTGVSYEQYF. As DNA, the CDR3 is TGTGCCAGCAGCTCCCGGACAGGGGTCTCCTACGAGCAGTACTTC. V and J are TRBV5-4 and TRBJ2-7; 9 positions agree with TRBD1. J lost 0 bases, V lost 3 bases, and 4 bases had no gene match. The CDR3 contains 15 residues. The germline V gene encodes CDR1 SGHNT and CDR2 YYREEE (reference sequence).